A single sample gave rise to the 15 T cell receptor beta chains below, sequenced in a study of technical replicates of blood from several donors. TCRdb's copy holds only in-frame clones and misses some; the assay was immunoSEQ multiplex PCR. The repertoire holds 65,000 to 85,000 clones, with nearly 95% as singletons. The sequencing input was T cells isolated from PBMCs. The receptors derive from a human donor in good health.

This clone was found once. Here the CDR3 reads CASSQAGGPYEQYF. CDR3 bases: TGTGCCAGCAGCCAAGCAGGGGGTCCCTACGAGCAGTACTTC. The chain couples TRBV11-3 to TRBJ2-7; 7 positions match TRBD1. J lost 2 bases, V lost 5 bases, and 6 bases had no gene match. The CDR3 covers 14 residues. Germline V gene lookup returns CDR1 SGHNT and CDR2 YENEEA.

This chain joins TRBV11-3 and TRBJ2-3, with D perhaps TRBD2 (6 bases). V shed 4 bases and J shed 3 bases, with 23 bases lying between them. The CDR3 runs 18 residues. Per the germline V gene, CDR1 is SGHNT and CDR2 is YENEEA. This CDR3 is CASSSVFGTGVGTDTQYF. For the CDR3, the DNA is TGTGCCAGCAGCTCAGTTTTCGGGACGGGAGTAGGGACAGATACGCAGTATTTT.

This chain links TRBV7-9 with TRBJ1-1; weak D call: TRBD1 (6 bases). V was shortened by 7 bases and J by 0 bases, with 15 bases between the two germline ends. Germline CDR1 reads SEHNR; CDR2 reads FQNEAQ (reference sequence). The CDR3 contains 15 residues. CDR3 protein: CASTDQGTMNTEAFF. The CDR3, as DNA: TGTGCCAGCACCGACCAGGGGACAATGAACACTGAAGCTTTCTTT.

This clone was seen just once. The chain links TRBV5-1 to TRBJ2-2; 7 bases fit TRBD2. V shed 4 bases and J 6 bases; nucleotides not matched to a gene: 3. Germline CDR1 reads SGHRS; CDR2 reads YFSETQ. The CDR3 is made up of 13 amino acids. This CDR3 reads CASSPREAGELFF. Here the CDR3 DNA reads TGCGCCAGCAGCCCCCGGGAGGCCGGGGAGCTGTTTTTT.

V usage is TRBV18 and J usage is TRBJ2-7; 8 bases match TRBD2. This CDR3 contains 17 residues. Germline V gene sequence: CDR1 KGHSH, CDR2 LQKENI. V lost 2 bases to trimming and J lost 5 bases; unmatched junction nucleotides: 14. In DNA form, the CDR3 reads TGTGCCAGCTCACCATTCCCGAACGAGCGGGAGCCCAACGAGCAGTACTTC. Protein product: CASSPFPNEREPNEQYF.

This clone came up a few times. J is TRBJ2-7 and V is TRBV7-8, with D unclear. The V end was cut by 5 bases, the J end by 3 bases, with 11 bases between. Germline CDR1 and CDR2: SGHVS and FQNEAQ. This CDR3 has 13 amino acids. CDR3 nucleotide sequence: TGTGCCAGCAGCCTGGGCCTTCACTACGAGCAGTACTTC. This translates into CASSLGLHYEQYF.

The chain recombines TRBV2 with TRBJ2-1; 11 nucleotides line up with TRBD2. Germline V gives CDR1 SNHLY, CDR2 FYNNEI. The CDR3 loop spans 16 amino acids. Germline trimming cut 7 bases from V and 4 bases from J; bases unmatched to any gene: 9. CDR3 in DNA: TGTGCCAGCACTCCGGCCGGGACTAGCGGTTACAATGAGCAGTTCTTC. This encodes CASTPAGTSGYNEQFF.

DNA of the CDR3: TGCGCCAGCAGCGGAACAGGGGGCGCTTCCTATGGCTACACCTTC. As protein: CASSGTGGASYGYTF. The V gene is TRBV5-1, the J gene TRBJ1-2, with 9 positions matching TRBD1. Germline values: CDR1 SGHRS, CDR2 YFSETQ. V lost 4 bases, J lost 4 bases, and 8 bases stayed unmatched. The CDR3 contains 15 residues.

CDR3 nucleotides: TGTGCCACCAGCAGAGATCTCGAGGGAGGGAATGAGCAGTTCTTC. As protein: CATSRDLEGGNEQFF. J is TRBJ2-1 and V is TRBV15, with TRBD2 matching 7 bases. The CDR3 loop spans 15 amino acids. Trimming cost V 0 bases and J 7 bases; bases outside gene matches: 6. Germline lookup yields CDR1 LNHNV and CDR2 YYDKDF (reference sequence).

The chain has TRBV4-3 and TRBJ1-1; 7 bases map to TRBD1. V was clipped by 3 bases and J by 1 base; unmatched bases: 2. The CDR3 loop spans 14 amino acids. Germline V gene data show CDR1 as LGHNA and CDR2 as YSLEER. CDR3 sequence (DNA): TGCGCCAGCAGCCAGGGGACAGAGAACACTGAAGCTTTCTTT. Its translation: CASSQGTENTEAFF.

This chain links TRBV27 with TRBJ2-3; D is perhaps TRBD2 (5 bases). This CDR3 contains 15 residues. The ends were cut back, 5 bases at V and 0 bases at J, with 12 bases in the middle. The germline V gene has CDR1 MNHEY and CDR2 SMNVEV (reference sequence). CDR3 region: CASSPTRVSTDTQYF. For the CDR3, the DNA is TGTGCCAGCAGTCCCACGCGGGTGAGCACAGATACGCAGTATTTT.

This chain links TRBV19 with TRBJ2-6; unclear D gene. Per the germline V gene, CDR1 is LNHDA and CDR2 is SQIVND (reference sequence). V lost 11 bases and J 0 bases, leaving 11 bases between the germline ends. The CDR3 sequence is 14 residues long. CDR3 protein: CAVSISSGANVLTF. The CDR3, as DNA: TGTGCCGTTTCTATTAGCTCTGGGGCCAACGTCCTGACTTTC.

V gene TRBV27 combines with J gene TRBJ2-5; D remains ambiguous. Germline V gene lookup returns CDR1 MNHEY and CDR2 SMNVEV (reference sequence). The CDR3 runs to 12 residues. Trimming left V 3 bases short and J 7 bases short, with 9 bases between. This CDR3 reads CASSFDSGTQYF. In DNA, the CDR3 is TGTGCCAGCAGTTTCGACTCCGGGACCCAGTACTTC.

The chain is built from TRBV5-5 and TRBJ2-1, with 12 bases identical to TRBD2. The CDR3 is 17 residues long. From germline, CDR1 is SGHKS and CDR2 YYEKEE (reference sequence). Trimming took 4 bases from V and 7 from J; bases not matched to a gene: 12. This CDR3 reads CASSIGPLAGGPNEQFF. The DNA of the CDR3 is TGTGCCAGCAGCATCGGCCCCCTAGCGGGAGGGCCAAATGAGCAGTTCTTC.

This chain links TRBV5-1 with TRBJ2-1; D uncertain. V was shortened by 1 base and J by 9 bases, with 14 bases between the two germline ends. Germline assignment: CDR1 SGHRS and CDR2 YFSETQ. The CDR3 spans 14 residues. CDR3 loop: CASSLSPGLSEQFF. As DNA, the CDR3 is TGCGCCAGCAGCTTGTCCCCAGGATTATCTGAGCAGTTCTTC.